The 25 T cell receptor beta chains in this list originate from one sample, sequenced in a study of T cells in Graves' hyperthyroidism and ophthalmopathy. Amplification of TCR beta CDR3 regions was performed using RNA transcripts as template. When the TCR CDR3 underwent first-round RT-PCR, the HTBI primer set was used. TCRdb re-called the multiplex PCR reads through MiXCR, storing one row per CDR3 protein. The sample holds nearly 600,000 distinct CDR3 sequences, 11% to 15% seen once. Sequences were obtained from blood. These receptor sequences come from a woman between 18 and 30 years old with Graves' ophthalmopathy.

The chain uses TRBV27 and TRBJ2-7; D is possibly TRBD2 (6 bases). The CDR3 contains 16 residues. Looked up from germline, CDR1 is MNHEY and CDR2 is SMNVEV (reference sequence). Trimming took off 1 base at V and 5 bases at J, with 18 bases between the two ends. CDR3 region: CASSLWLSGGPNEQYF. As DNA, the CDR3 is TGTGCCAGCAGTTTATGGCTTTCTGGAGGGCCCAACGAGCAGTACTTC.

This clonotype was detected many times. The rearrangement joins TRBV27 to TRBJ2-2; D may be TRBD2 (6 bases). The V end was cut by 1 base, the J end by 1 base, with 10 bases between. Looked up from germline, CDR1 is MNHEY and CDR2 is SMNVEV (reference sequence). The CDR3 loop spans 16 amino acids. The CDR3: CASSLWGAGNTGELFF. The CDR3 region has the DNA TGTGCCAGCAGTTTATGGGGAGCGGGGAACACCGGGGAGCTGTTTTTT.

This chain connects TRBV27 to TRBJ2-2; D gene unclear. The CDR3 covers 14 residues. Germline CDR1 is MNHEY and CDR2 is SMNVEV (reference sequence). V shed 7 bases and J shed 5 bases, with 14 bases lying between them. This chain's CDR3 is CASTRTGVTGELFF. The CDR3, as DNA: TGTGCCAGCACACGCACCGGCGTGACCGGGGAGCTGTTTTTT.

This clonotype appeared many times. V gene TRBV30 combines with J gene TRBJ2-2; 7 bases are shared with TRBD2. This CDR3 is 16 amino acids long. The trim removed 2 bases at V and 6 bases at J, leaving 12 bases unmatched. Germline V lookup: CDR1 GTSNPN, CDR2 SVGIG (reference sequence). CDR3 in DNA: TGTGCCTGGAGTACGAGTCTAGCGGTTATCCCCGGGGAGCTGTTTTTT. This sequence encodes CAWSTSLAVIPGELFF.

This clonotype was observed many times. J is TRBJ2-1 and V is TRBV28, with TRBD2 matching over 15 bases. This CDR3 region has 20 residues. Per germline, CDR1 MDHEN and CDR2 SYDVKM. V gave up 2 bases and J gave up 7 bases; unmatched junction bases: 15. CDR3 DNA: TGTGCCAGCAGTTTACGGCTTCCGGGACTAGCGGGAGGTCCGTATAATGAGCAGTTCTTC. Residues: CASSLRLPGLAGGPYNEQFF. Combining the CDR3 with reference TRBV28 and TRBJ2-1 gives the whole variable domain DVKVTQSSRYLVKRTGEKVFLECVQDMDHENMFWYRQDPGLGLRLIYFSYDVKMKEKGDIPEGYSVSREKKERFSLILESASTNQTSMYLCASSLRLPGLAGGPYNEQFFGPGTRLTVL.

The chain recombines TRBV20-1 with TRBJ2-7; TRBD2 matches 9 bases. The CDR3 sequence is 15 residues long. The trim removed 1 base at V and 2 bases at J, leaving 6 bases unmatched. In germline, CDR1 is DFQATT, CDR2 SNEGSKA (reference sequence). The CDR3 is CSARVGTSRPYEQYF. The CDR3 region has the DNA TGCAGTGCTAGAGTGGGGACTAGCCGCCCCTACGAGCAGTACTTC.

This clonotype was counted at least ten times. The rearrangement joins TRBV7-9 to TRBJ2-4; 7 bases map to TRBD1. Trimming at V came to 5 bases and at J to 4 bases, leaving 8 bases not matched to a gene. The germline CDR1 and CDR2 sequences are SEHNR and FQNEAQ (reference sequence). There are 15 residues in the CDR3. The CDR3 sequence is CASSRAGTEKNIQYF. Written as DNA, the CDR3 is TGTGCCAGCAGCAGAGCCGGGACAGAGAAAAACATTCAGTACTTC.

This clonotype was counted between two and nine times. The chain combines TRBV29-1 with TRBJ2-3; TRBD2 matches 10 bases. The CDR3 is made up of 14 amino acids. The germline CDR1 and CDR2 sequences are SQVTM and ANQGSEA. After removal of 6 bases from V and 3 bases from J, the junction contained 6 bases not matched to a gene. The CDR3 region has the DNA TGCAGCGTCTTAGCGGGAGGATGGACAGATACGCAGTATTTT. Its protein is CSVLAGGWTDTQYF.

The sample holds a few counts of this clonotype. This may be a read error: a much more frequent sequence differs by one nucleotide. The CDR3 DNA follows: TGCAGTGCTAGGTTCTCTAGCGGGAGGGCCGACGAGCAGTACTTC. It is translated as CSARFSSGRADEQYF. This chain links TRBV20-1 with TRBJ2-7; TRBD2 aligns across 12 bases. This CDR3 region has 15 residues. Germline trimming cut 3 bases from V and 5 bases from J; bases unmatched to any gene: 8. Germline CDR1 and CDR2: DFQATT and SNEGSKA (reference sequence).

This clonotype came up a few times. The V and J genes are TRBV5-1 and TRBJ1-1; weak D call: TRBD1 (6 bases). The CDR3 covers 18 residues. V was pared by 3 bases and J by 0 bases, with 21 bases between. CDR1 SGHRS and CDR2 YFSETQ come from the germline V gene. The CDR3 nucleotides are TGCGCCAGCAGCTCCAGGGGTCCCTATTCCCTAATGAACACTGAAGCTTTCTTT. It is translated as CASSSRGPYSLMNTEAFF.

This clonotype appeared a few times. The chain recombines TRBV7-9 with TRBJ1-2; no firm D call. CDR3 size: 15 residues. The germline V gene has CDR1 SEHNR and CDR2 FQNEAQ (reference sequence). V was pared by 6 bases and J by 4 bases, with 18 bases between. The CDR3 DNA reads as TGTGCCAGCAGTCCCGCGGTGCCGGGCGTCTATGGCTACACCTTC. This sequence encodes CASSPAVPGVYGYTF.

J is TRBJ1-2 and V is TRBV7-9; 9 bases are a match to TRBD1. Germline CDR1 SEHNR, CDR2 FQNEAQ (reference sequence). Trimming removed 8 bases from V and 3 bases from J; junction bases left unmatched: 10. This CDR3 contains 15 residues. Here the CDR3 DNA reads TGTGCCAGCGGACACCGGGACAGGGAGCACTATGGCTACACCTTC. It encodes CASGHRDREHYGYTF.

The chain joins TRBV27 to TRBJ2-2; 10 bases are a match to TRBD1. With V trimmed by 1 base and J by 2 bases, 4 bases remained unmatched. The length of the CDR3 is 17 residues. Germline V gene data show CDR1 as MNHEY and CDR2 as SMNVEV (reference sequence). The chain's CDR3 is CASSLLRTGGNTGELFF. CDR3 coding DNA: TGTGCCAGCAGTTTATTAAGGACAGGGGGAAACACCGGGGAGCTGTTTTTT.

This chain uses TRBV20-1 with TRBJ2-7, with D tentatively TRBD1 (5 bases). V was pared by 3 bases and J by 8 bases, with 17 bases between. The CDR3 spans 13 residues. Per the germline V gene, CDR1 is DFQATT and CDR2 is SNEGSKA (reference sequence). The CDR3 bases are TGCAGTGCTAGCCCCAGGACAAATCATCAGCAGTACTTC. This codes for CSASPRTNHQQYF.

This clonotype has a count of ten or more. This chain uses TRBV6-6 with TRBJ1-1; possible D gene TRBD1, 5 bases. This CDR3 contains 14 residues. V dropped 2 bases and J dropped 2 bases, with 9 bases sitting between them. Germline CDR1 reads MNHNY; CDR2 reads SVGAGI (reference sequence). CDR3 nucleotide sequence: TGTGCCAGCAGTTACCGCAGGGTTAACACTGAAGCTTTCTTT. Its translation is CASSYRRVNTEAFF.

Concerning this clonotype itself: This may arise from a read error, as a much more abundant clone is one base away. The chain combines TRBV6-2 or TRBV6-3 with TRBJ2-7; D call uncertain. The CDR3 extends over 14 amino acids. Trimming took 5 bases from V and 2 from J, leaving 13 bases between them. Germline CDR1 MNHEY, CDR2 SVGEGT. This CDR3 reads CASSDPGSPYEQYF. DNA for the CDR3: TGTGCCAGCAGTGACCCCGGAAGCCCCTACGAGCAGTACTTC.

This clonotype was observed at least ten times. This rearrangement joins TRBV3-1 to TRBJ2-3; D gene unclear. Per germline, CDR1 LGHDT and CDR2 YNNKEL (reference sequence). Trimming stripped 0 bases from V and 5 bases from J, with 3 bases between. The CDR3 is 12 residues long. CDR3 amino acids: CASSQEGDTQYF. CDR3 nucleotide sequence: TGTGCCAGCAGCCAAGAGGGAGATACGCAGTATTTT.

At least ten counts were recorded for this clonotype. This chain uses TRBV2 with TRBJ1-2; 9 nucleotides match TRBD1. V gave up 6 bases and J gave up 8 bases; unmatched junction bases: 13. This CDR3 is built from 15 residues. CDR1 and CDR2 from the germline V gene are SNHLY and FYNNEI. The CDR3 region is CASSAGTGPQGGYTF. The CDR3 DNA reads as TGTGCCAGCAGCGCCGGGACAGGGCCCCAGGGGGGCTACACCTTC.

Regarding this clonotype: The junction departs from the called germline gene at one end, perhaps through a read error. The rearrangement uses TRBV12-3 or TRBV12-4 and TRBJ2-1; no reliable D call. The CDR3 extends over 15 amino acids. The CDR3 is CASILGQSSHNEQFF. CDR3 coding DNA: TGTGCCAGCATCCTAGGGCAGAGCTCCCACAATGAGCAGTTCTTC.

The V gene is TRBV19, the J gene TRBJ1-5; a possible D gene is TRBD1 (6 bases). CDR1 and CDR2 (germline): LNHDA, SQIVND (reference sequence). V lost 8 bases and J 3 bases, leaving 14 bases between the germline ends. CDR3 length: 14 amino acids. CDR3 sequence (DNA): TGTGCCAGTCCAGGGGCGGTTCTCAATCAGCCCCAGCATTTT. Its protein product is CASPGAVLNQPQHF.

In its sample, this clonotype was seen a few times. The V call is TRBV19, the J call TRBJ2-2; TRBD1 or TRBD2 may be the D gene (5 bases each). V lost 3 bases and J 0 bases, leaving 8 bases between the germline ends. The CDR3 spans 15 residues. Germline V gene sequence: CDR1 LNHDA, CDR2 SQIVND (reference sequence). The CDR3, as DNA: TGTGCCAGTAGTATCGAGGGGCCGAACACCGGGGAGCTGTTTTTT. Translating gives CASSIEGPNTGELFF.

The chain joins TRBV25-1 to TRBJ1-4; D is ambiguous. Germline assignment: CDR1 MGHDK and CDR2 SYGVNS. The CDR3 totals 15 residues. Deletions cut 2 bases from V and 5 bases from J, with 12 bases between. In DNA, the CDR3 is TGTGCCAGCAGTGAAGACAAAGATCTAAATGAAAAACTGTTTTTT. The encoded protein is CASSEDKDLNEKLFF.

This chain joins TRBV28 and TRBJ2-1; 8 bases fit TRBD2. The V gene's germline CDR1 is MDHEN and CDR2 SYDVKM. Germline trimming cut 6 bases from V and 7 bases from J; bases unmatched to any gene: 8. The CDR3 is 14 amino acids. In DNA, the CDR3 is TGTGCCAGCAGGTTCGGGGGGGGAGGGAATGAGCAGTTCTTC. This gives the protein CASRFGGGGNEQFF.

This rearrangement joins TRBV7-9 to TRBJ2-1, with TRBD2 matching 7 bases. CDR3 size: 16 residues. After removal of 5 bases from V and 2 bases from J, the junction contained 9 bases not matched to a gene. Germline-derived CDR1 and CDR2 are SEHNR and FQNEAQ (reference sequence). The CDR3 reads CASSPSKAGTYNEQFF. The CDR3 DNA reads TGTGCCAGCAGCCCCTCCAAAGCGGGAACCTACAATGAGCAGTTCTTC.

This clonotype was observed at least ten times. The rearrangement joins TRBV28 to TRBJ2-1; 13 nucleotides align to TRBD2. V dropped 3 bases and J dropped 8; count of bases not matched to a gene: 7. The CDR3 totals 16 residues. Germline CDR1 is MDHEN and CDR2 is SYDVKM. The CDR3 nucleotides read TGTGCCAGCAGTTTGACCGGGACTAGCGGGAATTATGAGCAGTTCTTC. It encodes CASSLTGTSGNYEQFF.